These 17 T cell receptor beta chains were sequenced from one sample in a study of human T cells and chemical hapten exposure. A single record per CDR3 protein comes from TCRdb applying MiXCR to the RACE reads. The data show approximately 260,000 distinct CDR3 sequences, 7% to 10% seen once. Time point in this sample: pre-sensitization, week 0. As for treatment: therapeutic diphenylcyclopropenone sensitization with weekly scalp DPC. Material: whole blood, obtained in connection with sensitization to the hapten diphenylcyclopropenone (DPC). These receptors all come from a middle-aged woman with alopecia areata. Some clones in this sample may be carry-over from other donors' samples.

This clonotype has a handful of counts. This chain links TRBV9 with TRBJ2-5; D is possibly TRBD1 or TRBD2 (5 bases each). V shed 4 bases and J shed 1 base, with 14 bases lying between them. The CDR3 spans 15 residues. The germline gives CDR1 SGDLS, CDR2 YYNGEE. CDR3 in amino acids: CASSHNSGAQETQYF. In DNA, the CDR3 is TGTGCCAGCAGCCACAACTCCGGGGCCCAAGAGACCCAGTACTTC.

The CDR3 reads CASRRSGSLNEKLFF. CDR3 bases: TGTGCCAGCAGGAGATCAGGGTCCCTTAATGAAAAACTGTTTTTT. V usage is TRBV6-5 and J usage is TRBJ1-4; perhaps TRBD1 as D (5 bases). CDR1 and CDR2 (germline): MNHEY, SVGAGI. This CDR3 comprises 15 residues. V was trimmed by 6 bases and J by 4 bases, leaving 15 bases between them.

The chain uses TRBV27 and TRBJ2-5, with D perhaps being TRBD1 or TRBD2 (7 bases each). Trimming cost V 9 bases and J 4 bases, with 18 bases left between them. The CDR3 is 14 residues long. The germline CDR1 and CDR2 sequences are MNHEY and SMNVEV (reference sequence). CDR3 bases: TGTGCCAGGGCCCAGGGGGAGGGGAGAGAGACCCAGTACTTC. Its translation: CARAQGEGRETQYF.

This clonotype was detected only a few times. The V and J genes are TRBV6-5 and TRBJ1-2; 9 bases align to TRBD1. V lost 7 bases to trimming and J lost 5 bases; unmatched junction nucleotides: 8. The CDR3 runs to 14 residues. The germline gives CDR1 MNHEY, CDR2 SVGAGI. CDR3 protein: CASNPGQGYYGYTF. The CDR3 coding sequence is TGTGCCAGCAATCCGGGACAGGGATATTATGGCTACACCTTC.

V and J are TRBV12-3 or TRBV12-4 and TRBJ2-1; weak D call: TRBD2 (6 bases). V shed 6 bases and J shed 2 bases, with 14 bases lying between them. The CDR3 consists of 15 residues. The CDR3 DNA is TGTGCCAGCAGGATCATAGCGGCCCCCTACAATGAGCAGTTCTTC. Translating it yields CASRIIAAPYNEQFF.

V gene TRBV27 combines with J gene TRBJ2-3, with 7 bases fitting TRBD1. Germline V CDR1 and CDR2: MNHEY, SMNVEV (reference sequence). Trimming cost V 5 bases and J 5 bases; bases outside gene matches: 10. The CDR3 covers 15 residues. CDR3 DNA sequence: TGTGCCAGCAGTCCCCACAGGGGTGATGGAGATACGCAGTATTTT. Amino acids: CASSPHRGDGDTQYF.

The sample holds a few counts of this clonotype. The chain uses TRBV15 and TRBJ2-3, with D unresolved. Germline CDR1 reads LNHNV; CDR2 reads YYDKDF (reference sequence). The V and J ends lost 0 bases and 2 bases respectively, with 9 bases between them. The length of the CDR3 is 15 residues. CDR3 residues: CATSRDRVNTDTQYF. CDR3 sequence (DNA): TGTGCCACCAGCAGAGACCGGGTGAACACAGATACGCAGTATTTT. The whole variable domain, filled in from reference TRBV15 and TRBJ2-3, reads DAMVIQNPRYQVTQFGKPVTLSCSQTLNHNVMYWYQQKSSQAPKLLFHYYDKDFNNEADTPDNFQSRRPNTSFCFLDIRSPGLGDTAMYLCATSRDRVNTDTQYFGPGTRLTVL.

The chain links TRBV20-1 to TRBJ2-1; D possibly corresponds to TRBD1 (5 bases). CDR1 and CDR2 (germline): DFQATT, SNEGSKA (reference sequence). The V end was cut by 6 bases, the J end by 13 bases, with 25 bases between. The CDR3 runs 14 residues. CDR3 sequence reads: CSAAQTTGPMQQFF. Here the CDR3 DNA reads TGCAGTGCCGCCCAAACCACAGGACCAATGCAACAGTTCTTC.

This clonotype was seen only a few times. The V and J genes are TRBV6-1 and TRBJ2-5, with D tentatively TRBD2 (5 bases). V shed 4 bases and J shed 3 bases, with 9 bases lying between them. CDR1 and CDR2 (germline): MNHNS, SASEGT. This CDR3 has 13 residues. In DNA form, the CDR3 reads TGTGCCAGCAGTGTTGGGAGTAAAGAGACCCAGTACTTC. This encodes CASSVGSKETQYF.

This clonotype was seen at least ten times. This chain joins TRBV7-9 and TRBJ1-2; TRBD1 aligns across 9 bases. Germline assignment: CDR1 SEHNR and CDR2 FQNEAQ (reference sequence). J lost 5 bases, V lost 5 bases, and 12 bases had no gene match. The CDR3 runs 16 residues. The CDR3 nucleotides are TGTGCCAGCAGCGCGGGACAGGGTAGCAATCCTTATGGCTACACCTTC. Its protein product is CASSAGQGSNPYGYTF.

This clonotype was counted only a few times. The J gene is TRBJ1-5, the V gene TRBV14; no reliable D call. CDR1 is SGHDN and CDR2 is FVKESK in the germline V gene. The length of the CDR3 is 17 residues. V was trimmed by 1 base and J by 2 bases, leaving 15 bases between them. The CDR3: CASSQVWAHRRNQPQHF. CDR3 nucleotides: TGTGCCAGCAGCCAAGTTTGGGCGCACAGACGCAATCAGCCCCAGCATTTT.

This clonotype was counted at least ten times. The chain recombines TRBV5-6 with TRBJ2-7; 11 nucleotides line up with TRBD2. The CDR3 has 15 amino acids. CDR1 and CDR2 from the germline V gene are SGHDT and YYEEEE. Trimming took 4 bases from V and 6 from J; bases not matched to a gene: 9. The CDR3 region is CASSPGLAEACEQYF. The CDR3, as DNA: TGTGCCAGCAGCCCGGGACTAGCGGAGGCCTGCGAGCAGTACTTC.

This chain connects TRBV6-6 to TRBJ1-5; D uncertain. The V and J ends lost 4 bases and 4 bases respectively, with 14 bases between them. The CDR3 runs 15 residues. Germline CDR1 MNHNY, CDR2 SVGAGI (reference sequence). Here the CDR3 DNA reads TGTGCCAGCAGTTCCCCCGCCAGCTGGAATCAGCCCCAGCATTTT. Its protein product is CASSSPASWNQPQHF.

This clonotype has at least ten counts. The rearrangement links TRBV29-1 to TRBJ1-5; 9 bases align to TRBD1. The germline CDR1 and CDR2 sequences are SQVTM and ANQGSEA. Germline trimming cut 5 bases from V and 0 bases from J; bases unmatched to any gene: 2. The CDR3 contains 14 residues. This CDR3 is CSVSTGGSNQPQHF. The CDR3 nucleotides read TGCAGCGTTTCGACAGGGGGTAGCAATCAGCCCCAGCATTTT.

This clonotype has ten or more counts. The rearrangement joins TRBV4-3 to TRBJ2-2, with TRBD2 identical over 8 bases. V shed 4 bases and J 4 bases; nucleotides not matched to a gene: 5. The CDR3 length is 15 residues. Germline lookup yields CDR1 LGHNA and CDR2 YSLEER. CDR3 in DNA: TGCGCCAGCAGCCTTCGAGCGGGAGTCACCGGGGAGCTGTTTTTT. It encodes CASSLRAGVTGELFF.

The chain couples TRBV28 to TRBJ2-5; D might be TRBD1 or TRBD2, each matching 5 bases. Germline V gene data show CDR1 as MDHEN and CDR2 as SYDVKM. The CDR3 spans 15 residues. V gave up 6 bases and J gave up 0 bases, with 14 bases separating them. CDR3 nucleotides: TGTGCCAGCAGCCGCCGGGGCGGTTACCAAGAGACCCAGTACTTC. This gives the protein CASSRRGGYQETQYF.

There are many counts of this clonotype. V is TRBV4-2 and J is TRBJ2-3; D may correspond to TRBD1 or TRBD2 (5 bases each). The CDR3 sequence is 15 residues long. Germline CDR1 and CDR2: LGHNA and YNFKEQ. V was clipped by 1 base and J by 5 bases, with 13 bases between them. CDR3 in amino acids: CASSQGLAGRDTQYF. The CDR3 bases are TGTGCCAGCAGCCAAGGGCTAGCAGGGCGAGATACGCAGTATTTT.